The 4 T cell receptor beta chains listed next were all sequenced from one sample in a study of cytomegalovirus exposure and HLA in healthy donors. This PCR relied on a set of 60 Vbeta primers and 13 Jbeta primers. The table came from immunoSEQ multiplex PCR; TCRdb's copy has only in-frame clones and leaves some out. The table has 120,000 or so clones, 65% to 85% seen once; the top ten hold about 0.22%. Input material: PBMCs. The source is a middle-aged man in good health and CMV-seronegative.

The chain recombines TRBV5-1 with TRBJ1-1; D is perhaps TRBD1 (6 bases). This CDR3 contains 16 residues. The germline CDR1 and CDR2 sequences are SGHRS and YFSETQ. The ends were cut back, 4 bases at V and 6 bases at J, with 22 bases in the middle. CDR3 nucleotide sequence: TGCGCCAGCAGCGCGGGGGCGGCAGGGGCTTTTTCTGAAGCTTTCTTT. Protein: CASSAGAAGAFSEAFF.

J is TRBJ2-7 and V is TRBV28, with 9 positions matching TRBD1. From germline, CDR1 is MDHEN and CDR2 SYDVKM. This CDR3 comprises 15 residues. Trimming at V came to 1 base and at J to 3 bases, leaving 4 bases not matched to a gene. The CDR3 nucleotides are TGTGCCAGCAGTTTATACGGGACAGGGAACTACGAGCAGTACTTC. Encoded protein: CASSLYGTGNYEQYF.

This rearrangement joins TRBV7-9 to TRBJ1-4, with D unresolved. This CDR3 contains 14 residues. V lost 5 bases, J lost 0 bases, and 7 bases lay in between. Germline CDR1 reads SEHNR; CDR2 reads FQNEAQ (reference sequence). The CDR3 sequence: CASSQVATNEKLFF. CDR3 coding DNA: TGTGCCAGCAGCCAGGTCGCAACTAATGAAAAACTGTTTTTT.

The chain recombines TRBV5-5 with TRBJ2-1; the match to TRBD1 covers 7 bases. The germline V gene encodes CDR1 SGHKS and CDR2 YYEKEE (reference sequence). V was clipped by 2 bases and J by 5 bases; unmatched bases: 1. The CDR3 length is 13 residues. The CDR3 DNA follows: TGTGCCAGCAGCTTACAGGGGCACAATGAGCAGTTCTTC. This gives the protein CASSLQGHNEQFF.